This paragraph covers one T cell receptor (beta chain) sequence. The antigen remains unidentified. V lost 1 base, J lost 7 bases, and 13 bases lay in between. This CDR3 spans 14 amino acids. The data are from a study of CD8+ T cells in alopecia areata. As for the study in general: Each day, treated patients took oral tofacitinib twice, at 5 to 10 mg per dose.

Investigators sorted PBMCs to obtain both CD4+ and CD8+ T cells. Study-wide results and caveats: Sequencing of scalp samples also captures resident alphabeta T cells of normal skin.

As the sequencing template, cDNA was produced by extracting RNA and reverse transcribing it. Data came from immunoSEQ multiplex PCR; TCRdb stores just in-frame clones and leaves some out. The sample consists of 150,000 to 200,000 clones, just under 60% of them appearing once. The sequence came from a human donor with alopecia areata. This chain connects TRBV23-1 to TRBJ1-2; TRBD1 is a possible D gene (5 bases). Being an ORF, TRBV23-1 has a function that is uncertain. This specimen consisted of CD4+ T cells sorted from blood, obtained at week 0. The CDR3 loop reads CASSQCTQGCGYTF. DNA of the CDR3: TGCGCCAGCAGTCAATGTACCCAGGGTTGTGGCTACACCTTC.